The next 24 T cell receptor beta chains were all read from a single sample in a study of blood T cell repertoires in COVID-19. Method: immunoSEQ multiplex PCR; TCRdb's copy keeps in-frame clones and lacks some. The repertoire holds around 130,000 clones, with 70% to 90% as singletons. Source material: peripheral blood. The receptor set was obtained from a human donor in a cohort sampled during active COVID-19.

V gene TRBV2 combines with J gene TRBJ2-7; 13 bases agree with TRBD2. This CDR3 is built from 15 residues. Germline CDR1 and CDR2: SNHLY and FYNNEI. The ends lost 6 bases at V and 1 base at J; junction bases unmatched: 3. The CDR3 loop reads CASRETSGGSYEQYF. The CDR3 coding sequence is TGTGCCAGCAGGGAGACTAGCGGGGGGTCCTACGAGCAGTACTTC.

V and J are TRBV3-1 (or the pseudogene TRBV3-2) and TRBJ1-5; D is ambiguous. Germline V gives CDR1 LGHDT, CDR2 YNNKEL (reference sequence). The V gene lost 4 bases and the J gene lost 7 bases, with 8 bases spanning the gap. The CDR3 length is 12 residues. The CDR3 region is CASSRSGQPQHF. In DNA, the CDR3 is TGTGCCAGCAGCCGGAGTGGGCAGCCCCAGCATTTT.

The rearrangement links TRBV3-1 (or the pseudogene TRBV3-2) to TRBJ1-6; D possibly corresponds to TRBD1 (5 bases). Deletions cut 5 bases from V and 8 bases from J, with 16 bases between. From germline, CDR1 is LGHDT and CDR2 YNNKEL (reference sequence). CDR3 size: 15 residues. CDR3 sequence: CASSRRQLRDSPLHF. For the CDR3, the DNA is TGTGCCAGCAGCAGGCGACAGTTAAGGGATTCACCCCTCCACTTT.

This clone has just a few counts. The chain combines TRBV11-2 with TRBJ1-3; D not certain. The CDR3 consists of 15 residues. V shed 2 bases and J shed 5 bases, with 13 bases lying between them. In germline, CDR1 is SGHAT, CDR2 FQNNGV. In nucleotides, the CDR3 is TGTGCCAGCAGCTTATCCTTATTTCCCCGAAACACCATATATTTT. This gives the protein CASSLSLFPRNTIYF.

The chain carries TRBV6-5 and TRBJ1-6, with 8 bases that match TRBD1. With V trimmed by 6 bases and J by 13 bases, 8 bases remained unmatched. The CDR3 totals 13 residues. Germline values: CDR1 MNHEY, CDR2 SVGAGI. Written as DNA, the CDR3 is TGTGCCAGCAGACCAACACAGGGGGGCCCCCTCCACTTT. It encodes CASRPTQGGPLHF.

CDR3 coding DNA: TGTGCCAGCAGCGCTTTTGGTTCGTCGGGCACAGATACGCAGTATTTT. It yields the protein CASSAFGSSGTDTQYF. The chain carries TRBV9 and TRBJ2-3; no clear D. The CDR3 loop spans 16 amino acids. The germline V gene has CDR1 SGDLS and CDR2 YYNGEE. V lost 3 bases and J lost 1, with 15 bases in between.

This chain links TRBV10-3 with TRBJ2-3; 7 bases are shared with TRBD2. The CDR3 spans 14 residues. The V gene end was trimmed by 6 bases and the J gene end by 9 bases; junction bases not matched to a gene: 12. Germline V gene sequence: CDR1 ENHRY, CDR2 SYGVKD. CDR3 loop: CAISRGERGGTQYF. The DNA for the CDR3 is TGTGCCATCAGCCGGGGGGAGCGGGGAGGCACGCAGTATTTT.

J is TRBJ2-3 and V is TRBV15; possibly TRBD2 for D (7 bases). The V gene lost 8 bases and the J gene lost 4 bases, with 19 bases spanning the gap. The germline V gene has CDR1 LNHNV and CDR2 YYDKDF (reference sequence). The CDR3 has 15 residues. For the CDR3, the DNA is TGTGCCACCGCCTATGGGGGGGGGCCTGCAGATACGCAGTATTTT. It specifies CATAYGGGPADTQYF.

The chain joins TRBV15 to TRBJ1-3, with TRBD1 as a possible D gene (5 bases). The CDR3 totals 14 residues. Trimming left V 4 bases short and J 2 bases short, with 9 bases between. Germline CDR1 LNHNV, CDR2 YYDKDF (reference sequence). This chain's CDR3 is CATSKAGAGNTIYF. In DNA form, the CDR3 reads TGTGCCACCAGCAAAGCGGGGGCTGGAAACACCATATATTTT.

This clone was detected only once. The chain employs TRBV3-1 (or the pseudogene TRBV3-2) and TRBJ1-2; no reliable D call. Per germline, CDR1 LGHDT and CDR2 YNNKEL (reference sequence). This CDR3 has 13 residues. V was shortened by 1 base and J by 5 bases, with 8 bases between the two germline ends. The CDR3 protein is CASSQGHEYGYTF. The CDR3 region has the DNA TGTGCCAGCAGCCAAGGACATGAGTATGGCTACACCTTC.

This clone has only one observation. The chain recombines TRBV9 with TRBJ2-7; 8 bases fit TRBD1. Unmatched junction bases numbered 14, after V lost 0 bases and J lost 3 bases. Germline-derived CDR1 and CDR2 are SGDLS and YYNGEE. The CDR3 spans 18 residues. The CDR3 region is CASSVEGTGSLPHYEQYF. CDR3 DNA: TGTGCCAGCAGCGTAGAGGGGACAGGATCTCTCCCCCACTACGAGCAGTACTTC.

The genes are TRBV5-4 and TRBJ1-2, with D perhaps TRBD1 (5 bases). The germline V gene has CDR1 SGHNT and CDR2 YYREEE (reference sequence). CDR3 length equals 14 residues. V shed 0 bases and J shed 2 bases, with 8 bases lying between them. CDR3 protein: CASSLGAGNYGYTF. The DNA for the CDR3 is TGTGCCAGCAGCTTGGGGGCAGGGAACTATGGCTACACCTTC.

As DNA, the CDR3 is TGTGCCAGCAGCCCGAGGACTAGCTCAAACGAGCAGTACTTC. It is translated as CASSPRTSSNEQYF. V and J are TRBV7-2 and TRBJ2-7; TRBD2 aligns across 8 bases. Germline trimming cut 5 bases from V and 5 bases from J; bases unmatched to any gene: 8. The length of the CDR3 is 14 residues. Germline V gene data show CDR1 as SGHTA and CDR2 as FQGNSA.

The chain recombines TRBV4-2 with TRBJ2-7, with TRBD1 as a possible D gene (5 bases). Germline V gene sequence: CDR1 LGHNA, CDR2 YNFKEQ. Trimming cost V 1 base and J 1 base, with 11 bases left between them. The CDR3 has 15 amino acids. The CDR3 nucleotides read TGTGCCAGCAGCCAAGGTCCAGGGCCATCCTACGAGCAGTACTTC. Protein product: CASSQGPGPSYEQYF.

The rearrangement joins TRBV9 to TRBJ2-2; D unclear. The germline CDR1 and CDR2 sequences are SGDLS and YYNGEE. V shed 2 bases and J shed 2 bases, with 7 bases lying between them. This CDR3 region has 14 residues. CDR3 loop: CASSVLLNTGELFF. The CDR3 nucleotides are TGTGCCAGCAGCGTTTTACTTAACACCGGGGAGCTGTTTTTT.

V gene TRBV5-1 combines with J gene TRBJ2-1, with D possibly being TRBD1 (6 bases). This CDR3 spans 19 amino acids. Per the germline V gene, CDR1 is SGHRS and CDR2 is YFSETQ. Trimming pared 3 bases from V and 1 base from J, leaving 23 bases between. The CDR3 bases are TGCGCCAGCAGCTCGACTGACACCTCCGGGACACATTCCTACAATGAGCAGTTCTTC. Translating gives CASSSTDTSGTHSYNEQFF.

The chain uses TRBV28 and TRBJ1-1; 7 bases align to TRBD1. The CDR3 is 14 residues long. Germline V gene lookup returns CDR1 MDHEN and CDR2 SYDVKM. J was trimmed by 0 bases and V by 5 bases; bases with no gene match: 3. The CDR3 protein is CASSRTGVNTEAFF. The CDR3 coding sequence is TGTGCCAGCAGTCGGACAGGCGTGAACACTGAAGCTTTCTTT.

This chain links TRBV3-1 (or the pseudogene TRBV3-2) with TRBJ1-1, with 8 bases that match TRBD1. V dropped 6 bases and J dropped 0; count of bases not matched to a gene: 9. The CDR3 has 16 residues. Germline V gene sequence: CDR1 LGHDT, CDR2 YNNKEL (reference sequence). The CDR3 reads CASSRQGNMMNTEAFF. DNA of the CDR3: TGTGCCAGCAGTCGACAGGGGAATATGATGAACACTGAAGCTTTCTTT.

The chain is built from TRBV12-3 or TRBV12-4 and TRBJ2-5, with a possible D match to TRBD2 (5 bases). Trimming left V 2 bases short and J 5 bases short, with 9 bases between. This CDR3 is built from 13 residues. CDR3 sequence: CASSLQWRETQYF. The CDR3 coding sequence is TGTGCCAGCAGTTTACAGTGGAGGGAGACCCAGTACTTC.

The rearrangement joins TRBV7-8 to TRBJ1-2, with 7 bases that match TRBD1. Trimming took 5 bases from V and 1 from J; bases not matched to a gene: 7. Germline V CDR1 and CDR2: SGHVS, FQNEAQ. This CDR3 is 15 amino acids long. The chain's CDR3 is CASSPADRFNYGYTF. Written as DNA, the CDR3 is TGTGCCAGCAGCCCTGCGGACAGGTTTAACTATGGCTACACCTTC.

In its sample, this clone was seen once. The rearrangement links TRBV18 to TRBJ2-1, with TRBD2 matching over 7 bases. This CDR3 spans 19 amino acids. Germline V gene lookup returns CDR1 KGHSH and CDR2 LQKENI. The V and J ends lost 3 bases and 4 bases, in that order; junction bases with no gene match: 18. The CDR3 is CASSPPRGGARLEYNEQFF. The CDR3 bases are TGTGCCAGCTCACCGCCCCGGGGAGGGGCCCGTTTAGAATACAATGAGCAGTTCTTC.

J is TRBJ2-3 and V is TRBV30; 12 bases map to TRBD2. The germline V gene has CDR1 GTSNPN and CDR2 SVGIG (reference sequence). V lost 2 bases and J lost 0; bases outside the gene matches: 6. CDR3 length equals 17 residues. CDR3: CAWSPRTSGVSTDTQYF. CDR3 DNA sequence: TGTGCCTGGAGTCCCCGGACTAGCGGGGTGAGCACAGATACGCAGTATTTT.

CDR3 sequence (DNA): TGTGCCAGCAGTGACTTGACAGCAACTAATGAAAAACTGTTTTTT. Translating it yields CASSDLTATNEKLFF. The chain couples TRBV28 to TRBJ1-4; a possible D gene is TRBD1 (5 bases). The CDR3 runs 15 residues. The V and J ends lost 5 bases and 0 bases respectively, with 10 bases between them. CDR1 and CDR2 from the germline V gene are MDHEN and SYDVKM.

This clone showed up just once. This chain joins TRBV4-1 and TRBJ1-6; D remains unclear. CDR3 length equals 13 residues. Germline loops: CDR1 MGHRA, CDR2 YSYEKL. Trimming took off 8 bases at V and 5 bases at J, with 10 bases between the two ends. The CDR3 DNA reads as TGCGCCAGCCAAGACATTGATAATTCACCCCTCCACTTT. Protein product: CASQDIDNSPLHF.